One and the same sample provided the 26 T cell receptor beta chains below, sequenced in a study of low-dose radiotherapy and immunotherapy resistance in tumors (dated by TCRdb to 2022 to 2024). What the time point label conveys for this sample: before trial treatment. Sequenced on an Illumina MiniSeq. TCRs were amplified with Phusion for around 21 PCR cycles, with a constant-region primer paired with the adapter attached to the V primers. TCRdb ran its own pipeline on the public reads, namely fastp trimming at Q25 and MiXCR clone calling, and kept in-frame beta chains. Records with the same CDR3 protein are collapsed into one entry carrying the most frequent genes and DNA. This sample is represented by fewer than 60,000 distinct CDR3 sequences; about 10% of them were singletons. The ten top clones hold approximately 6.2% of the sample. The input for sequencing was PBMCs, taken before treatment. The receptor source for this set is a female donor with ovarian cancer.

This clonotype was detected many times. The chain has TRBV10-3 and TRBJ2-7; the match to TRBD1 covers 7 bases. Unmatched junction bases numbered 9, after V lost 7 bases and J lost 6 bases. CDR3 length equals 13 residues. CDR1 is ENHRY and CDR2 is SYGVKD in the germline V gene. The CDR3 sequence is CAIMRQGDFEQYF. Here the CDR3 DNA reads TGTGCCATCATGAGACAGGGTGACTTCGAGCAGTACTTC.

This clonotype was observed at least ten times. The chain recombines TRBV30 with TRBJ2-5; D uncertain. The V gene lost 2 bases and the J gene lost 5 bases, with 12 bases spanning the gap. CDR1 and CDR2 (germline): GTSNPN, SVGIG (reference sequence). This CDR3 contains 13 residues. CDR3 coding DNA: TGTGCCTGGAGTATGGGATTCAGGGAGACCCAGTACTTC. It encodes CAWSMGFRETQYF.

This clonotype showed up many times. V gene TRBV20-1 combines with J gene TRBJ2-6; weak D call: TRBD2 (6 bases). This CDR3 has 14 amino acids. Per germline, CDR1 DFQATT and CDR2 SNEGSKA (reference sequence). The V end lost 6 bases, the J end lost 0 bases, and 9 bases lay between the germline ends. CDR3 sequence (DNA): TGCAGTGCCGGGGGAGGCTCTGGGGCCAACGTCCTGACTTTC. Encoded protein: CSAGGGSGANVLTF.

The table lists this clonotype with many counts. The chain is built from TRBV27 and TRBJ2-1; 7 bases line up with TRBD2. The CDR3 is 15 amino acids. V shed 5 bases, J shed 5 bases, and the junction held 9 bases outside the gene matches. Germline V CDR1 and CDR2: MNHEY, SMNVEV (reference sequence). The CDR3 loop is CASSPYRGVHNEQFF. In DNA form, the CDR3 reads TGTGCCAGCAGTCCCTATCGGGGGGTACACAATGAGCAGTTCTTC.

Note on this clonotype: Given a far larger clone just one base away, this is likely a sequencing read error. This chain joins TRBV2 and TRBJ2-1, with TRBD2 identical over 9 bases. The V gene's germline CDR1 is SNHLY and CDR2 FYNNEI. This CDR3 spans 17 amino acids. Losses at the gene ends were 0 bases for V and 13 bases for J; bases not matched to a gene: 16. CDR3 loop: CASSEASASGVRETQFF. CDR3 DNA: TGTGCCAGCAGTGAAGCGTCGGCTAGCGGGGTACGAGAGACCCAGTTCTTC.

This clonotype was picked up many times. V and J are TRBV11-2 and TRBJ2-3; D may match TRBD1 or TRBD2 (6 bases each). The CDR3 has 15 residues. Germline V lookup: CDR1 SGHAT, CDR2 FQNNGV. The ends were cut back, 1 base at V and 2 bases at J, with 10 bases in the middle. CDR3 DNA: TGTGCCAGCAGCTTAGTGGGGGGCCCCACAGATACGCAGTATTTT. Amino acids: CASSLVGGPTDTQYF. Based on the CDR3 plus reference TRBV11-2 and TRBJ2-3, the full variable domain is EAGVAQSPRYKIIEKRQSVAFWCNPISGHATLYWYQQILGQGPKLLIQFQNNGVVDDSQLPKDRFSAERLKGVDSTLKIQPAKLEDSAVYLCASSLVGGPTDTQYFGPGTRLTVL.

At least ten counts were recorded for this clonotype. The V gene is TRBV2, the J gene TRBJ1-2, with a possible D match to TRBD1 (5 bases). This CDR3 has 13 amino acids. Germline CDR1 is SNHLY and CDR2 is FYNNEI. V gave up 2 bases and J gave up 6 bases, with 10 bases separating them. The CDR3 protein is CASSERARDGYTF. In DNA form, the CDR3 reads TGTGCCAGCAGTGAAAGAGCCAGGGATGGCTACACCTTC.

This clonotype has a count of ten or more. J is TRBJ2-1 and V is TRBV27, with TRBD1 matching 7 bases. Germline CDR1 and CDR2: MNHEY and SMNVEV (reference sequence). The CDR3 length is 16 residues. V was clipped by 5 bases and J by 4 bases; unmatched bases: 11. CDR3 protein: CASSPRQGSVYNEQFF. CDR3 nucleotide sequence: TGTGCCAGCAGTCCCCGACAGGGCTCGGTTTACAATGAGCAGTTCTTC.

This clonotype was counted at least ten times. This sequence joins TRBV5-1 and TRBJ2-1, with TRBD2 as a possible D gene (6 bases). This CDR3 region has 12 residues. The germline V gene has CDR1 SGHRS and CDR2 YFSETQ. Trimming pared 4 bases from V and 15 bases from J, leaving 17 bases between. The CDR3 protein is CASSPPPGDWFF. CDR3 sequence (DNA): TGCGCCAGCAGCCCACCTCCGGGGGATTGGTTCTTC.

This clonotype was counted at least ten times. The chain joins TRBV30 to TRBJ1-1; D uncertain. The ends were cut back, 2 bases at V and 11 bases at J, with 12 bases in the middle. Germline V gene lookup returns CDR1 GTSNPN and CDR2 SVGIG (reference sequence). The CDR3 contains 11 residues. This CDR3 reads CAWSLRKEAFF. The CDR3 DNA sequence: TGTGCCTGGAGTTTGAGGAAGGAGGCTTTCTTT.

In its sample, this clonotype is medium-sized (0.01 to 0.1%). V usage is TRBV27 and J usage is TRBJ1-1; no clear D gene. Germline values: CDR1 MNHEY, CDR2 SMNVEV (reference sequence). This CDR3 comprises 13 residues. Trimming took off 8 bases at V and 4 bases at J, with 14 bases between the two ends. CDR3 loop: CASSAAWTTEAFF. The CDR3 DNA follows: TGTGCCAGCTCCGCGGCATGGACCACTGAAGCTTTCTTT.

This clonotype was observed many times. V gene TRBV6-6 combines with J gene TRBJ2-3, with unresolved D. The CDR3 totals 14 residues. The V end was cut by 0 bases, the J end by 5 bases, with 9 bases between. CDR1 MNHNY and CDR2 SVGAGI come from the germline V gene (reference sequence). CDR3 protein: CASSYSFLRDTQYF. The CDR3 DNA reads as TGTGCCAGCAGTTACTCTTTTTTAAGAGATACGCAGTATTTT.

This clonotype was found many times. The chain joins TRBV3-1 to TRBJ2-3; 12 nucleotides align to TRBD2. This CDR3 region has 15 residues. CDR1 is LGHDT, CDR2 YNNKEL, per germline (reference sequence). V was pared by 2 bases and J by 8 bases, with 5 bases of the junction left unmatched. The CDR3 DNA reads TGTGCCAGCAGCCAACTAGCGGGGGGGCAAAGTACGCAGTATTTT. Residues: CASSQLAGGQSTQYF.

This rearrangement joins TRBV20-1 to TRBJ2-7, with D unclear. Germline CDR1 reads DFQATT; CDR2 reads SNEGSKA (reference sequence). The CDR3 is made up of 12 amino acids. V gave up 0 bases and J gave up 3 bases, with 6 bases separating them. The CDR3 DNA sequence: TGCAGTGCTAGAGACAGGAGCTACGAGCAGTACTTC. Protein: CSARDRSYEQYF.

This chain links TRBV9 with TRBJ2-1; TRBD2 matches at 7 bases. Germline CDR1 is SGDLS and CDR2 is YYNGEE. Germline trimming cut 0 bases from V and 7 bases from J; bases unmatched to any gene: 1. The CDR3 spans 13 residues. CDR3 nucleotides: TGTGCCAGCAGCGTAGCGGGGGGAAATGAGCAGTTCTTC. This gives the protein CASSVAGGNEQFF.

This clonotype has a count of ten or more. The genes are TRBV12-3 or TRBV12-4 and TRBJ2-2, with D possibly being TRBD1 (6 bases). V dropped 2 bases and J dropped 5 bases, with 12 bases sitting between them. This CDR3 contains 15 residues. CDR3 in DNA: TGTGCCAGCAGTTTAAGGCAGGGGCCTACCGGGGAGCTGTTTTTT. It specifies CASSLRQGPTGELFF.

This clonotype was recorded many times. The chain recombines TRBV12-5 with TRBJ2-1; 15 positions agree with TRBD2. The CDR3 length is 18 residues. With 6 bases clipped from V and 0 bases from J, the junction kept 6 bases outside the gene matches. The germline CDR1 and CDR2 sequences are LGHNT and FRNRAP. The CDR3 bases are TGTGCTAGTGGAACCGGGACTAGCGGGGGGAGCTCCTACAATGAGCAGTTCTTC. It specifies CASGTGTSGGSSYNEQFF.

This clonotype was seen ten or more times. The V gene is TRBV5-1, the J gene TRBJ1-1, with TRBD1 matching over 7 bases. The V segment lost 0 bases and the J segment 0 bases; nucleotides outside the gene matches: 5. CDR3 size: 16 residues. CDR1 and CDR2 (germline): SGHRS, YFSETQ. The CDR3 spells CASSLDPGQMNTEAFF. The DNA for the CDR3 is TGCGCCAGCAGCTTGGACCCGGGACAGATGAACACTGAAGCTTTCTTT.

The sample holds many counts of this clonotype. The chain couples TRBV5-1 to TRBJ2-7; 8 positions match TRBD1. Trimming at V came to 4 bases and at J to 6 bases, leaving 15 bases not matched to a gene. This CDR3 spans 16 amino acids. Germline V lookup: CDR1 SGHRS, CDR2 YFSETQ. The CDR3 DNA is TGCGCCAGCAGCATAGGACAGGGCGGACGAGGGCGCGAGCAGTACTTC. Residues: CASSIGQGGRGREQYF.

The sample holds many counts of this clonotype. The DNA for the CDR3 is TGCGCCAGCAGCATTGGGGGAGTGGGCGGGAACTCCGGCGAGCAGTACTTC. It specifies CASSIGGVGGNSGEQYF. The V call is TRBV5-1, the J call TRBJ2-7; TRBD2 is a possible D gene (6 bases). The CDR3 covers 17 residues. V was trimmed by 4 bases and J by 6 bases, leaving 26 bases between them. Germline loops: CDR1 SGHRS, CDR2 YFSETQ.

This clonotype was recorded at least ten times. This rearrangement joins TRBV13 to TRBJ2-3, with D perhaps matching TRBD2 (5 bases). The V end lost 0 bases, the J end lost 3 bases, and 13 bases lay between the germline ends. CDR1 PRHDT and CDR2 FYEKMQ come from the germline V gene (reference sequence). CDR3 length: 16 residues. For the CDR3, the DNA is TGTGCCAGCAGCTTAGGCCGGGGTCCCTCTACAGATACGCAGTATTTT. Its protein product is CASSLGRGPSTDTQYF. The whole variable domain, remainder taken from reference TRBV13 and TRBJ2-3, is AAGVIQSPRHLIKEKRETATLKCYPIPRHDTVYWYQQGPGQDPQFLISFYEKMQSDKGSIPDRFSAQQFSDYHSELNMSSLELGDSALYFCASSLGRGPSTDTQYFGPGTRLTVL.

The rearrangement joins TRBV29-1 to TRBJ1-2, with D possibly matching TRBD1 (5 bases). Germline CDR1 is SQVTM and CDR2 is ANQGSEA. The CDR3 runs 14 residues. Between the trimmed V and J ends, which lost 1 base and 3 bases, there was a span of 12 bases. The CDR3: CSVEGLRDHYGYTF. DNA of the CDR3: TGCAGCGTTGAAGGGTTGCGGGACCACTATGGCTACACCTTC.

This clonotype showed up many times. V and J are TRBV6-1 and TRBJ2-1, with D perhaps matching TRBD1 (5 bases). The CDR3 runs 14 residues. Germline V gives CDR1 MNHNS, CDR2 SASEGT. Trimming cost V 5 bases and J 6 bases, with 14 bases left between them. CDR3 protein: CASSSGQGFNEQFF. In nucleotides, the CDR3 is TGTGCCAGCAGTTCCGGGCAGGGTTTCAATGAGCAGTTCTTC.

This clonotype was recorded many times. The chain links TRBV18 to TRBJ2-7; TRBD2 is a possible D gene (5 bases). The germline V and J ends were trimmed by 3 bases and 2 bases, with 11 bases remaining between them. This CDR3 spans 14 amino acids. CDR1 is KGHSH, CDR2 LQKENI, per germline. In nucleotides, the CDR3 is TGTGCCAGCTCACCTCTCGGGGTTACCTACGAGCAGTACTTC. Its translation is CASSPLGVTYEQYF.

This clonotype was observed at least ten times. The CDR3 nucleotides read TGCAGTGCTAGCGTGGGGGCCGGTCAGCCCCAGCATTTT. Protein: CSASVGAGQPQHF. This sequence joins TRBV20-1 and TRBJ1-5; D perhaps matches TRBD1 (6 bases). The V and J ends lost 3 bases and 6 bases respectively, with 12 bases between them. The CDR3 length is 13 residues. Germline CDR1 reads DFQATT; CDR2 reads SNEGSKA (reference sequence).

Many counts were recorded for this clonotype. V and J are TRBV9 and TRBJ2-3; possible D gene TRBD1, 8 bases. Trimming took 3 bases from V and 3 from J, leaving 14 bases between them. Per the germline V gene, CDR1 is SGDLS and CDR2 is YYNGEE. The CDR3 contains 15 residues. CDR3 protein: CASSAGQGGTDTQYF. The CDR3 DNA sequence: TGTGCCAGCAGCGCCGGACAGGGAGGGACAGATACGCAGTATTTT.